This TCR beta chain emerged from a study of cytomegalovirus exposure and HLA in healthy donors. The V gene's germline CDR1 is SGHDT and CDR2 YYEEEE. The CDR3 contains 15 residues. Deletions cut 0 bases from V and 0 bases from J, with 9 bases between. Method: immunoSEQ multiplex PCR; TCRdb's copy keeps in-frame clones and lacks some. The sample records roughly 70,000 clones, roughly 96% being singletons. As for this clone: The antigen is not known.

The study, taken as a whole, reports: TCR beta chains numbering more than 150 were designated cytomegalovirus-associated.

V usage is TRBV5-6 and J usage is TRBJ2-5; D possibly corresponds to TRBD2 (5 bases). Sequencing input: PBMCs. The sequence derives from a man aged 18 to 30 in good health and CMV-seronegative. The CDR3 sequence: CASSLVNSDQETQYF. The CDR3 coding sequence is TGTGCCAGCAGCTTGGTAAATAGCGACCAAGAGACCCAGTACTTC.